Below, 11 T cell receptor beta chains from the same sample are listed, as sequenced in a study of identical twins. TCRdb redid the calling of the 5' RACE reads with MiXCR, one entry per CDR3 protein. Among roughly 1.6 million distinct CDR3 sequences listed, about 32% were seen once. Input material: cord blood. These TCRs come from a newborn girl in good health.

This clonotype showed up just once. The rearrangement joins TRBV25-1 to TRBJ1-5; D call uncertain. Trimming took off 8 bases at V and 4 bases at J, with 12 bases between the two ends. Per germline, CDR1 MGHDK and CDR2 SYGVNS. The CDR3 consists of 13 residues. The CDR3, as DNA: TGTGCCAGCCCCCTTGGCGAAAATCAGCCCCAGCATTTT. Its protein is CASPLGENQPQHF.

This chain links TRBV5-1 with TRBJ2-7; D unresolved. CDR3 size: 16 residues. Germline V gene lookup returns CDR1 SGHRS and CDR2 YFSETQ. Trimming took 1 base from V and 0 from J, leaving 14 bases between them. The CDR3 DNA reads TGCGCCAGCAGCTTGAGACCTTCCTATGACTCCTACGAGCAGTACTTC. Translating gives CASSLRPSYDSYEQYF.

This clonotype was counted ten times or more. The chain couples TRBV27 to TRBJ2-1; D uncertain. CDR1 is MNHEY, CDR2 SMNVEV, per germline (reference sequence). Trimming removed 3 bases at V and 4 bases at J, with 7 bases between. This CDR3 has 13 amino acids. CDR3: CASSFGVYNEQFF. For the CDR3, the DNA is TGTGCCAGCAGTTTTGGGGTGTACAATGAGCAGTTCTTC.

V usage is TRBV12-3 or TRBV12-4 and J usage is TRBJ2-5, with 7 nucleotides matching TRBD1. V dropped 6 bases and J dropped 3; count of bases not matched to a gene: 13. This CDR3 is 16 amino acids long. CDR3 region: CASRQGYGRKEETQYF. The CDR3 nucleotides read TGTGCCAGCAGACAGGGGTACGGTCGGAAAGAAGAGACCCAGTACTTC.

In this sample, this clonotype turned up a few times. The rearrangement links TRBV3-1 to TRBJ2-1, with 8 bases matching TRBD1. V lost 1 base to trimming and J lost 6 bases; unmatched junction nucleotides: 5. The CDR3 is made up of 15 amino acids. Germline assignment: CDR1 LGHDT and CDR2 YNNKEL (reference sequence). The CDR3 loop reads CASSQGNRGVNEQFF. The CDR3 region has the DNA TGTGCCAGCAGCCAAGGTAACAGGGGGGTCAATGAGCAGTTCTTC.

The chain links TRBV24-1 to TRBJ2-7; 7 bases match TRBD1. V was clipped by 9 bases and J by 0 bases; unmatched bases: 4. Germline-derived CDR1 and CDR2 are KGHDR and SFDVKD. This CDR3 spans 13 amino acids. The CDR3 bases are TGTGCCACCTCTCGGACAGGCTCCTACGAGCAGTACTTC. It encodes CATSRTGSYEQYF.

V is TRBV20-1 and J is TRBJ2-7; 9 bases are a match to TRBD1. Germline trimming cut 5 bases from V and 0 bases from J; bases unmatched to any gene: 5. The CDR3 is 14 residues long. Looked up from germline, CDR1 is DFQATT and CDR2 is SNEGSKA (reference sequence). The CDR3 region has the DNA TGCAGTGCTCTCGACAGGGGGAGCTCCTACGAGCAGTACTTC. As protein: CSALDRGSSYEQYF.

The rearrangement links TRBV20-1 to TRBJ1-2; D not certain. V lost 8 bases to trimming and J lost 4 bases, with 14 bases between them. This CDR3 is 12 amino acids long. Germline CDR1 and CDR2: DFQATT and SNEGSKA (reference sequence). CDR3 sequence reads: CSRWDLSYGYTF. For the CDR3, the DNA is TGCAGTAGGTGGGATTTATCCTATGGCTACACCTTC.

The CDR3, as DNA: TGTGCCAGCAGCGTGAATAGTTGGGACAGGCAGCACGAGCAGTACTTC. It specifies CASSVNSWDRQHEQYF. This chain connects TRBV9 to TRBJ2-7, with 8 positions matching TRBD1. The germline V gene has CDR1 SGDLS and CDR2 YYNGEE. The CDR3 is 16 residues long. V trimming: 2 bases; J trimming: 5 bases; junction bases outside the gene matches: 12. The complete variable domain, with remaining parts taken from reference TRBV9 and TRBJ2-7, reads DSGVTQTPKHLITATGQRVTLRCSPRSGDLSVYWYQQSLDQGLQFLIQYYNGEERAKGNILERFSAQQFPDLHSELNLSSLELGDSALYFCASSVNSWDRQHEQYFGPGTRLTVT.

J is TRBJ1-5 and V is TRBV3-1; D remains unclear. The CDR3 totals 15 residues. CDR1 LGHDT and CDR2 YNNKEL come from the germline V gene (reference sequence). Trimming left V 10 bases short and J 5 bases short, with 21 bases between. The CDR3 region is CATPARLQRDQPQHF. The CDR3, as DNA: TGTGCCACCCCGGCGAGACTTCAAAGGGATCAGCCCCAGCATTTT. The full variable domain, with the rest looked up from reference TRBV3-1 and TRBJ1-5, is DTAVSQTPKYLVTQMGNDKSIKCEQNLGHDTMYWYKQDSKKFLKIMFSYNNKELIINETVPNRFSPKSPDKAHLNLHINSLELGDSAVYFCATPARLQRDQPQHFGDGTRLSIL.

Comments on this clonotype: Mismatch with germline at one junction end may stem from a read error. CDR3 bases: TGTGTCAGCAGTTGGGCTCTGCAGGGGGATGGCTACACCTTC. Its translation: CVSSWALQGDGYTF. V usage is TRBV12-3 or TRBV12-4 and J usage is TRBJ1-2; 7 bases line up with TRBD1. The CDR3 length is 14 residues.